This T cell receptor (beta chain) stems from a study of T cells in women clearing cervical HPV infection. Turning to the study itself: Cases were women with histologically confirmed HPV16-related CIN3 or worse, including 2 invasive cancers. Blood came at first lesion visit for cases, post-clearance for controls.

About this clone itself: The read ends 3 residues before the CDR3 terminus; that terminus is restored from the germline J gene.

Genomic DNA, averaging roughly 1,200 ng per sample, yielded TCR beta CDR3 via immunoSEQ. Sequencing was performed with immunoSEQ multiplex PCR; in TCRdb, only in-frame clones are kept and a portion is missing. This repertoire includes around 15,000 clones. V dropped 5 bases and J dropped 4 bases, with 12 bases sitting between them. The germline gives CDR1 MGHRA, CDR2 YSYEKL. CDR3 length: 14 amino acids. The TCR sequence derives from a woman aged 18 to 69 with a cervical HPV16 infection that either progressed to CIN3+ or cleared (not recorded which). Sequenced: blood buffy coat. The J gene is TRBJ1-3, the V gene TRBV4-1; no firm D call. Incomplete CDR3 DNA: TGCGCCAGCAGCTCCCCTTTCTACGGAAACACC. It specifies CASSSPFYGNT. The entire CDR3 protein is CASSSPFYGNTIYF.